The 19 T cell receptor beta chains below were found in one sample sequenced in a study of CD8+ T cells in alopecia areata. Extracted RNA was reverse transcribed, and the resulting cDNA served as sequencing template. Generated by immunoSEQ multiplex PCR, the TCRdb table keeps only in-frame clones and is missing some. Of 150,000 to 160,000 clones listed, under 60% were seen once; the top ten hold approximately 19%. Source: CD8+ T cells sorted from blood, taken at week 0. The origin of the receptors is a human donor with alopecia areata.

Note on this clone: The sample holds other DNA sequences that translate to the same CDR3. This rearrangement joins TRBV5-6 to TRBJ1-5; D unclear. This CDR3 comprises 13 residues. Per germline, CDR1 SGHDT and CDR2 YYEEEE. Trimming removed 3 bases from V and 0 bases from J, with 4 bases in between. The CDR3 here is CASSSGSNQPQHF. The CDR3 nucleotides are TGTGCCAGCAGCTCTGGTAGCAATCAGCCCCAGCATTTT.

The chain is built from TRBV14 and TRBJ2-3; 7 nucleotides line up with TRBD2. Germline V CDR1 and CDR2: SGHDN, FVKESK. This CDR3 is 15 amino acids long. The trim removed 4 bases at V and 2 bases at J, leaving 6 bases unmatched. This CDR3 reads CASSPLADLTDTQYF. The CDR3 nucleotides are TGTGCCAGCAGCCCGCTAGCGGATCTCACAGATACGCAGTATTTT.

This clone turned up a few times. The V gene is TRBV18, the J gene TRBJ2-1; D is possibly TRBD1 or TRBD2 (5 bases each). Deletions cut 6 bases from V and 7 bases from J, with 16 bases between. Germline V gene sequence: CDR1 KGHSH, CDR2 LQKENI. The CDR3 totals 14 residues. CDR3 region: CASSPSGRENEQFF. In DNA form, the CDR3 reads TGTGCCAGCTCCCCCTCGGGCAGGGAGAATGAGCAGTTCTTC. The complete variable domain, with remaining parts taken from reference TRBV18 and TRBJ2-1, reads NAGVMQNPRHLVRRRGQEARLRCSPMKGHSHVYWYRQLPEEGLKFMVYLQKENIIDESGMPKERFSAEFPKEGPSILRIQQVVRGDSAAYFCASSPSGRENEQFFGPGTRLTVL.

The genes are TRBV14 and TRBJ2-7; 9 bases are shared with TRBD1. Germline CDR1 and CDR2: SGHDN and FVKESK. This CDR3 has 14 residues. Losses at the gene ends were 4 bases for V and 4 bases for J; bases not matched to a gene: 5. The CDR3, as DNA: TGTGCCAGCAGCCGCACAGGGGGCACTTACGAGCAGTACTTC. This sequence encodes CASSRTGGTYEQYF.

This clone has more than one count but fewer than ten. CDR3 bases: TGCAGTGCTAGGTGGGGCGCTGAAGCTTTCTTT. This translates into CSARWGAEAFF. The rearrangement joins TRBV20-1 to TRBJ1-1; a possible D gene is TRBD1 (5 bases). The CDR3 length is 11 residues. CDR1 and CDR2 from the germline V gene are DFQATT and SNEGSKA (reference sequence). Trimming removed 3 bases at V and 6 bases at J, with 8 bases between.

This clone has more than one count but fewer than ten. The V gene is TRBV7-9, the J gene TRBJ2-1, with 8 bases that match TRBD1. Germline loops: CDR1 SEHNR, CDR2 FQNEAQ (reference sequence). J lost 6 bases, V lost 4 bases, and 5 bases had no gene match. The CDR3 spans 14 residues. DNA for the CDR3: TGTGCCAGCAGCTCCCGACAGGGGTTCAATGAGCAGTTCTTC. Amino acids: CASSSRQGFNEQFF.

This rearrangement joins TRBV30 to TRBJ2-7; D unclear. V lost 2 bases to trimming and J lost 1 base, with 12 bases between them. Germline V gene sequence: CDR1 GTSNPN, CDR2 SVGIG (reference sequence). CDR3 length: 14 amino acids. The CDR3 nucleotides are TGTGCCTGGAGTATAGGGCAGATTTCCTACGAGCAGTACTTC. Its protein product is CAWSIGQISYEQYF.

The CDR3 region is CAISGTGGEDTQYF. As DNA, the CDR3 is TGTGCCATCAGTGGGACAGGGGGCGAAGATACGCAGTATTTT. V and J are TRBV10-3 and TRBJ2-3, with 11 nucleotides matching TRBD1. Per the germline V gene, CDR1 is ENHRY and CDR2 is SYGVKD. The CDR3 spans 14 residues. V was clipped by 4 bases and J by 5 bases; unmatched bases: 2.

The chain joins TRBV29-1 to TRBJ1-2; D call uncertain. The V gene's germline CDR1 is SQVTM and CDR2 ANQGSEA. V was cut by 5 bases and J by 2 bases, with 15 bases left in between. The CDR3 has 14 amino acids. DNA of the CDR3: TGCAGCGTTATAGAATGGGATAGGAACTATGGCTACACCTTC. It yields the protein CSVIEWDRNYGYTF.

The rearrangement joins TRBV4-1 to TRBJ1-1, with TRBD1 as a possible D gene (5 bases). Germline-derived CDR1 and CDR2 are MGHRA and YSYEKL. CDR3 length: 14 residues. Deletions cut 1 base from V and 3 bases from J, with 9 bases between. The CDR3 spells CASSQVLGDTEAFF. The CDR3 DNA reads TGCGCCAGCAGCCAAGTTTTGGGGGACACTGAAGCTTTCTTT.

J is TRBJ2-7 and V is TRBV9; possible D gene TRBD1, 5 bases. This CDR3 is 14 amino acids long. Germline values: CDR1 SGDLS, CDR2 YYNGEE. Trimming pared 5 bases from V and 2 bases from J, leaving 14 bases between. CDR3: CASSAEGATYEQYF. CDR3 nucleotides: TGTGCCAGCAGTGCAGAAGGGGCAACCTACGAGCAGTACTTC. Full variable domain (outside the CDR3, taken from reference TRBV9 and TRBJ2-7): DSGVTQTPKHLITATGQRVTLRCSPRSGDLSVYWYQQSLDQGLQFLIQYYNGEERAKGNILERFSAQQFPDLHSELNLSSLELGDSALYFCASSAEGATYEQYFGPGTRLTVT.

This sequence joins TRBV27 and TRBJ2-5, with 8 bases lining up with TRBD1. Per germline, CDR1 MNHEY and CDR2 SMNVEV (reference sequence). There are 15 residues in the CDR3. Trimming removed 2 bases from V and 2 bases from J; junction bases left unmatched: 4. CDR3 amino acids: CASSLTGTGQETQYF. In nucleotides, the CDR3 is TGTGCCAGCAGTTTAACCGGGACAGGTCAAGAGACCCAGTACTTC.

This sequence joins TRBV11-2 and TRBJ2-1; no clear D gene. CDR3 length equals 12 residues. V gave up 2 bases and J gave up 6 bases, with 5 bases separating them. Germline CDR1 is SGHAT and CDR2 is FQNNGV. The chain's CDR3 is CASSLTVNEQFF. CDR3 coding DNA: TGTGCCAGCAGCTTAACGGTCAATGAGCAGTTCTTC. Filled out from reference TRBV11-2 and TRBJ2-1, the complete variable domain reads EAGVAQSPRYKIIEKRQSVAFWCNPISGHATLYWYQQILGQGPKLLIQFQNNGVVDDSQLPKDRFSAERLKGVDSTLKIQPAKLEDSAVYLCASSLTVNEQFFGPGTRLTVL.

The table lists this clone with many counts. J is TRBJ2-3 and V is TRBV4-3; TRBD1 agrees at 8 bases. J was trimmed by 3 bases and V by 2 bases; bases with no gene match: 10. Germline CDR1 reads LGHNA; CDR2 reads YSLEER. CDR3 length equals 17 residues. The CDR3 here is CASSQYRDRFFTDTQYF. CDR3 nucleotides: TGCGCCAGCAGCCAATACCGGGACAGGTTTTTTACAGATACGCAGTATTTT.

This clone appeared a few times. The chain links TRBV13 to TRBJ1-1; D uncertain. V shed 5 bases and J shed 1 base, with 11 bases lying between them. The length of the CDR3 is 14 residues. Germline CDR1 PRHDT, CDR2 FYEKMQ (reference sequence). CDR3 sequence: CASSPWRGNTEAFF. CDR3 nucleotides: TGTGCCAGCAGCCCATGGAGAGGGAACACTGAAGCTTTCTTT.

V usage is TRBV4-3 and J usage is TRBJ2-1; either TRBD1 or TRBD2 may fit D (5 bases each). CDR1 and CDR2 from the germline V gene are LGHNA and YSLEER. The length of the CDR3 is 15 residues. The V end was cut by 3 bases, the J end by 2 bases, with 11 bases between. Here the CDR3 reads CASSHDRGAYNEQFF. For the CDR3, the DNA is TGCGCCAGCAGCCACGATCGGGGCGCCTACAATGAGCAGTTCTTC.

The CDR3 region has the DNA TGTGCCAGCAGCTTAGATACAGCGTCGGACGAGCAGTACTTC. Translating it yields CASSLDTASDEQYF. The chain employs TRBV7-9 and TRBJ2-7; D not certain. This CDR3 is built from 14 residues. Germline CDR1 SEHNR, CDR2 FQNEAQ (reference sequence). V was pared by 1 base and J by 5 bases, with 12 bases between.

The genes are TRBV19 and TRBJ2-1, with D perhaps TRBD2 (6 bases). Trimming left V 7 bases short and J 8 bases short, with 15 bases between. This CDR3 is built from 13 residues. Germline V CDR1 and CDR2: LNHDA, SQIVND (reference sequence). CDR3 sequence reads: CASTTGSGDEQFF. For the CDR3, the DNA is TGTGCCAGTACAACAGGTTCGGGAGATGAGCAGTTCTTC.

The chain has TRBV13 and TRBJ2-3; 10 bases fit TRBD2. Germline trimming cut 5 bases from V and 2 bases from J; bases unmatched to any gene: 4. The CDR3 loop spans 15 amino acids. CDR1 and CDR2 (germline): PRHDT, FYEKMQ (reference sequence). The CDR3 region has the DNA TGTGCCAGCAGCCAGCGGGGGGGATACACAGATACGCAGTATTTT. Its translation is CASSQRGGYTDTQYF.